Presented here are 26 T cell receptor beta chains from one specimen sequenced in a study of blood T cell repertoires in COVID-19. Profiling relied on immunoSEQ multiplex PCR, and the TCRdb table lists in-frame clones only, not all of them. The sample holds around 130,000 clones, 70% to 90% seen once. The sequencing input was peripheral blood. The source of these receptors is a human donor in a cohort sampled during active COVID-19.

The J gene is TRBJ2-5, the V gene TRBV28, with D uncertain. The CDR3 is 13 residues long. Germline CDR1 and CDR2: MDHEN and SYDVKM. V lost 7 bases to trimming and J lost 0 bases, with 9 bases between them. The DNA of the CDR3 is TGTGCCAGCACGAGTCCGTACCAAGAGACCCAGTACTTC. This gives the protein CASTSPYQETQYF.

V usage is TRBV5-6 and J usage is TRBJ2-7, with D perhaps matching TRBD2 (7 bases). The CDR3 is 15 residues long. The ends were cut back, 4 bases at V and 4 bases at J, with 18 bases in the middle. Looked up from germline, CDR1 is SGHDT and CDR2 is YYEEEE. The CDR3 region has the DNA TGTGCCAGCAGCACTGGGGCGGGGGCGTTGTACGAGCAGTACTTC. Translated, it gives CASSTGAGALYEQYF.

The V gene is TRBV4-1, the J gene TRBJ2-7, with a tentative D call TRBD2 (7 bases). Trimming took 2 bases from V and 2 from J, leaving 16 bases between them. The V gene's germline CDR1 is MGHRA and CDR2 YSYEKL. The CDR3 covers 16 residues. The CDR3, as DNA: TGCGCCAGCAGCCAACTTGTGGGGGGGGCCACCTACGAGCAGTACTTC. Amino acid sequence: CASSQLVGGATYEQYF.

This chain connects TRBV4-1 to TRBJ1-6; 7 bases are a match to TRBD1. CDR1 MGHRA and CDR2 YSYEKL come from the germline V gene. The CDR3 is 15 amino acids. With V trimmed by 4 bases and J by 3 bases, 3 bases remained unmatched. In DNA, the CDR3 is TGCGCCAGCAGCCGCCGGACAGGCTATAATTCACCCCTCCACTTT. Amino acid sequence: CASSRRTGYNSPLHF.

This clone was recorded once. The V call is TRBV7-2, the J call TRBJ1-1; the match to TRBD1 covers 7 bases. Trimming at V came to 5 bases and at J to 4 bases, leaving 13 bases not matched to a gene. This CDR3 comprises 16 residues. Germline assignment: CDR1 SGHTA and CDR2 FQGNSA. DNA of the CDR3: TGTGCCAGCAGCATCACCGGGACAGCTTTCAGCACTGAAGCTTTCTTT. The encoded protein is CASSITGTAFSTEAFF.

V usage is TRBV5-4 and J usage is TRBJ2-1; 12 bases map to TRBD2. The CDR3 covers 16 residues. J was trimmed by 8 bases and V by 1 base; bases with no gene match: 7. Germline V gene lookup returns CDR1 SGHNT and CDR2 YYREEE (reference sequence). CDR3 region: CASSLRLAGDIDEQFF. CDR3 bases: TGTGCCAGCAGCTTGCGACTAGCGGGAGATATCGATGAGCAGTTCTTC. Combining the CDR3 with reference TRBV5-4 and TRBJ2-1 gives the whole variable domain ETGVTQSPTHLIKTRGQQVTLRCSSQSGHNTVSWYQQALGQGPQFIFQYYREEENGRGNFPPRFSGLQFPNYSSELNVNALELDDSALYLCASSLRLAGDIDEQFFGPGTRLTVL.

The rearrangement joins TRBV10-3 to TRBJ1-6; a possible D gene is TRBD1 (5 bases). Trimming removed 7 bases from V and 11 bases from J, with 15 bases in between. The CDR3 is made up of 13 amino acids. The germline CDR1 and CDR2 sequences are ENHRY and SYGVKD. The CDR3 DNA follows: TGTGCCATCAAGGAGGGTGAGGGGCCACCCCTCCACTTT. This codes for CAIKEGEGPPLHF.

V is TRBV28 and J is TRBJ1-4, with D unresolved. Germline V gene data show CDR1 as MDHEN and CDR2 as SYDVKM. The CDR3 has 15 residues. Trimming stripped 2 bases from V and 11 bases from J, with 18 bases between. The CDR3 here is CASSLGGVEGVKLFF. The CDR3 DNA follows: TGTGCCAGCAGTTTAGGCGGGGTCGAGGGTGTGAAACTGTTTTTT.

The count of this clone is one. CDR3 residues: CASSEATGTGLNEQFF. CDR3 coding DNA: TGCGCCAGCAGTGAAGCCACCGGGACAGGGTTAAATGAGCAGTTCTTC. The chain links TRBV10-1 to TRBJ2-1, with 9 bases that match TRBD1. Germline V gene data show CDR1 as WNHNN and CDR2 as SYGVQD (reference sequence). This CDR3 comprises 16 residues. Unmatched junction bases numbered 10, after V lost 3 bases and J lost 7 bases.

The gene calls are TRBV3-1 (or the pseudogene TRBV3-2) and TRBJ1-2, with a weak D call TRBD1 (5 bases). The V end was cut by 4 bases, the J end by 2 bases, with 11 bases between. The CDR3 is 14 residues long. The germline gives CDR1 LGHDT, CDR2 YNNKEL (reference sequence). The CDR3 is CASSPGAGNYGYTF. The CDR3 DNA reads TGTGCCAGCAGCCCTGGGGCAGGGAACTATGGCTACACCTTC.

The sample holds a few counts of this clone. The rearrangement joins TRBV10-2 to TRBJ1-2; 9 bases are a match to TRBD1. Germline CDR1 is WSHSY and CDR2 is SAAADI. The CDR3 runs to 13 residues. V dropped 4 bases and J dropped 7; count of bases not matched to a gene: 4. CDR3 residues: CASSGGQGLGYTF. CDR3 bases: TGCGCCAGCAGTGGGGGACAGGGCCTTGGCTACACCTTC.

This chain connects TRBV19 to TRBJ1-2; D is undetermined. Per the germline V gene, CDR1 is LNHDA and CDR2 is SQIVND (reference sequence). CDR3 length: 14 residues. Trimming pared 5 bases from V and 8 bases from J, leaving 18 bases between. CDR3 region: CASSPEVTPGGYTF. The CDR3 nucleotides read TGTGCCAGTAGTCCCGAGGTCACTCCTGGGGGCTACACCTTC.

This chain joins TRBV12-3 or TRBV12-4 and TRBJ1-4; 7 bases align to TRBD1. This CDR3 comprises 13 residues. Trimming removed 6 bases from V and 7 bases from J; junction bases left unmatched: 5. As DNA, the CDR3 is TGTGCCAGCAGAATCGGGACAGTTGAAAAACTGTTTTTT. Translating it yields CASRIGTVEKLFF.

The chain carries TRBV2 and TRBJ2-2; D possibly corresponds to TRBD1 (6 bases). This CDR3 contains 15 residues. Trimming pared 2 bases from V and 3 bases from J, leaving 10 bases between. Per the germline V gene, CDR1 is SNHLY and CDR2 is FYNNEI. CDR3 loop: CASSEKYRDTGELFF. The CDR3 DNA is TGTGCCAGCAGTGAAAAGTACAGGGACACCGGGGAGCTGTTTTTT.

The V call is TRBV5-1, the J call TRBJ2-1, with 8 nucleotides matching TRBD2. The CDR3 sequence is 18 residues long. Germline V gives CDR1 SGHRS, CDR2 YFSETQ. V shed 2 bases and J 3 bases; nucleotides not matched to a gene: 13. The CDR3: CASSLTDAGRAIYNEQFF. CDR3 DNA: TGCGCCAGCAGCTTAACGGATGCCGGGAGGGCTATCTACAATGAGCAGTTCTTC.

The rearrangement uses TRBV6-5 and TRBJ2-1; 8 bases align to TRBD1. V shed 6 bases and J 1 base; nucleotides not matched to a gene: 5. CDR1 and CDR2 (germline): MNHEY, SVGAGI. CDR3 length equals 15 residues. CDR3 in DNA: TGTGCCAGCAGCCGACGACAGGGGTCCTACAATGAGCAGTTCTTC. Residues: CASSRRQGSYNEQFF.

Only one count was recorded for this clone. The rearrangement joins TRBV5-1 to TRBJ1-5; TRBD1 aligns across 7 bases. The CDR3 totals 13 residues. The ends lost 2 bases at V and 5 bases at J; junction bases unmatched: 1. The germline gives CDR1 SGHRS, CDR2 YFSETQ. The CDR3 is CASSFDRDQPQHF. Written as DNA, the CDR3 is TGCGCCAGCAGCTTCGACAGGGATCAGCCCCAGCATTTT.

The chain joins TRBV7-2 to TRBJ2-5; TRBD1 agrees at 11 bases. Germline CDR1 and CDR2: SGHTA and FQGNSA. The V gene end was trimmed by 1 base and the J gene end by 4 bases; junction bases not matched to a gene: 5. CDR3 size: 16 residues. CDR3 protein: CASSLERTGGVETQYF. The DNA for the CDR3 is TGTGCCAGCAGCTTAGAAAGGACAGGGGGCGTAGAGACCCAGTACTTC.

This clone was seen a single time. The rearrangement uses TRBV19 and TRBJ1-1; 7 nucleotides agree with TRBD1. The V segment lost 7 bases and the J segment 1 base; nucleotides outside the gene matches: 15. The CDR3 covers 17 residues. The germline V gene encodes CDR1 LNHDA and CDR2 SQIVND (reference sequence). Here the CDR3 DNA reads TGTGCCAGTACCGGGACAGCGTATCACCGAACGAACACTGAAGCTTTCTTT. Translated, it gives CASTGTAYHRTNTEAFF.

The chain uses TRBV19 and TRBJ2-7; 9 bases agree with TRBD2. V lost 5 bases and J lost 3; bases outside the gene matches: 5. This CDR3 has 14 residues. Germline CDR1 is LNHDA and CDR2 is SQIVND (reference sequence). The CDR3 reads CASSGLAGNYEQYF. DNA of the CDR3: TGTGCCAGTAGTGGTCTAGCGGGAAACTACGAGCAGTACTTC.

V and J are TRBV20-1 and TRBJ2-7; D unresolved. The CDR3 covers 11 residues. The V gene lost 6 bases and the J gene lost 1 base, with 7 bases spanning the gap. The V gene's germline CDR1 is DFQATT and CDR2 SNEGSKA (reference sequence). CDR3 region: CSAPLSYEQYF. CDR3 bases: TGCAGTGCCCCCCTATCCTACGAGCAGTACTTC.

The chain links TRBV28 to TRBJ2-1, with D maybe TRBD1 (6 bases). There are 13 residues in the CDR3. V shed 1 base and J shed 7 bases, with 8 bases lying between them. Germline values: CDR1 MDHEN, CDR2 SYDVKM. In DNA, the CDR3 is TGTGCCAGCAGTTTATTCGGGACAAATGAGCAGTTCTTC. It is translated as CASSLFGTNEQFF.

This chain links TRBV4-1 with TRBJ1-6; 7 bases line up with TRBD1. J gave up 9 bases and V 2 bases, and 16 bases lay outside the gene matches. Germline V gene data show CDR1 as MGHRA and CDR2 as YSYEKL. This CDR3 contains 18 residues. The CDR3 DNA is TGCGCCAGCAGCCAACCTAGGACAGGTTTTGAACACGGTTCACCCCTCCACTTT. Translating gives CASSQPRTGFEHGSPLHF.

V usage is TRBV19 and J usage is TRBJ2-1; D is unresolved. The CDR3 runs to 13 residues. CDR1 LNHDA and CDR2 SQIVND come from the germline V gene (reference sequence). Trimming left V 3 bases short and J 6 bases short, with 9 bases between. The CDR3 spells CASSIHSGNEQFF. CDR3 DNA: TGTGCCAGTAGTATTCACAGTGGCAATGAGCAGTTCTTC.

The CDR3 is CASSLGPTGPLETQYF. Here the CDR3 DNA reads TGCGCCAGCAGCTTGGGCCCGACAGGGCCTTTGGAGACCCAGTACTTC. V gene TRBV5-1 combines with J gene TRBJ2-5, with TRBD1 identical over 7 bases. Germline CDR1 SGHRS, CDR2 YFSETQ. V was pared by 0 bases and J by 5 bases, with 10 bases of the junction left unmatched. The CDR3 is made up of 16 amino acids.

By share of the sample, this clone is medium-sized. This chain uses TRBV2 with TRBJ2-5; 8 nucleotides match TRBD1. The CDR3 runs 15 residues. Germline CDR1 is SNHLY and CDR2 is FYNNEI. Trimming removed 5 bases from V and 5 bases from J; junction bases left unmatched: 10. CDR3 region: CASSRYDRGWETQYF. DNA of the CDR3: TGTGCCAGCAGTCGTTACGACAGGGGTTGGGAGACCCAGTACTTC.